Sequencing of this TCR beta chain was carried out in a study of response to subunit inactivated influenza vaccine. Study-level results: Seasonal influenza vaccination, on each occasion, was suggested by the authors to recruit few new T cells.

Ten or more counts support this clonotype. Its target is unknown. This CDR3 region has 14 residues. Per germline, CDR1 SGHRS and CDR2 YFSETQ. The V gene lost 2 bases and the J gene lost 9 bases, with 15 bases spanning the gap. MiXCR was run by TCRdb on the RT-PCR reads, yielding one entry per CDR3 protein. This table has fewer than 700,000 distinct CDR3 sequences, 10% to 15% appearing once. This clonotype was sampled from a man aged 50-59 years who received an inactivated influenza vaccine. The V gene is TRBV5-1, the J gene TRBJ2-1, with a tentative D call TRBD1 (5 bases). Sample: PBMCs from blood, taken around seven weeks after vaccination. CDR3 in amino acids: CASSLDAGFAEQFF. The CDR3 DNA sequence: TGCGCCAGCAGCTTAGATGCAGGGTTCGCTGAGCAGTTCTTC.